Described below is a single T cell receptor (beta chain) sequence and its context. Its specificity is unknown. The data were obtained in a study of CD8 T cells in Susac syndrome. Blood CD8+ and CD4+ T cells underwent high-throughput TCR beta sequencing. Patients with Susac syndrome met diagnostic criteria defined recently for definite or probable disease. General study findings and limits: Detection of Susac-specific public clones gave 15 to 20 in total CD8+ repertoires and about five in CD8+ TEMRA repertoires.

V was shortened by 1 base and J by 6 bases, with 10 bases between the two germline ends. The CDR3 runs 13 residues. The germline CDR1 and CDR2 sequences are SGHRS and YFSETQ. Random hexamers were used to reverse transcribe an amount of about 0.45 to 1 ug RNA. Across 54 Vbeta and 13 Jbeta, TCR beta CDR3 was amplified with immunoSEQ multiplex PCR. TCRdb processed the immunoSEQ multiplex PCR reads anew with MiXCR; each CDR3 protein has one entry. This sample yields roughly 110,000 distinct CDR3 sequences, of which approximately 93% are seen a single time; 0.41% belongs to the top ten. The rearrangement uses TRBV5-1 and TRBJ1-1; D unclear. The receptor's source is a human donor with Susac syndrome. The sequenced sample consisted of CD8+ T cells from PBMCs. The CDR3: CASSLRAPPEAFF. The CDR3 DNA reads TGCGCCAGCAGCTTGAGGGCGCCCCCTGAAGCTTTCTTT.